A single sample is the source of the 12 T cell receptor beta chains below, sequenced in a study of shared clonotypes between healthy human individuals. Generated by immunoSEQ multiplex PCR, the TCRdb table keeps only in-frame clones and is missing some. The sample holds 1 million to 1.2 million clones, 77% seen once. Sample: memory CD4+ T cells from PBMCs. Subset described: CD45RA-negative fraction. Receptors originate from a young man in good health. Some clones in this sample may be carry-over from other donors' samples.

The chain carries TRBV30 and TRBJ1-3, with D unresolved. This CDR3 is 14 amino acids long. V lost 0 bases to trimming and J lost 6 bases, with 12 bases between them. CDR1 is GTSNPN and CDR2 is SVGIG in the germline V gene (reference sequence). CDR3 bases: TGTGCCTGGAGTGTAGGACGGCGTACAAACACCATATATTTT. Protein product: CAWSVGRRTNTIYF.

The chain combines TRBV5-6 with TRBJ2-3, with D tentatively TRBD2 (6 bases). Germline-derived CDR1 and CDR2 are SGHDT and YYEEEE. V lost 0 bases to trimming and J lost 2 bases, with 16 bases between them. The CDR3 covers 17 residues. This CDR3 reads CASSLELGGLSTDTQYF. Here the CDR3 DNA reads TGTGCCAGCAGCTTGGAGTTGGGGGGACTCTCCACAGATACGCAGTATTTT. The complete variable domain, with remaining parts taken from reference TRBV5-6 and TRBJ2-3, reads DAGVTQSPTHLIKTRGQQVTLRCSPKSGHDTVSWYQQALGQGPQFIFQYYEEEERQRGNFPDRFSGHQFPNYSSELNVNALLLGDSALYLCASSLELGGLSTDTQYFGPGTRLTVL.

V gene TRBV6-5 combines with J gene TRBJ1-1; D call uncertain. Germline assignment: CDR1 MNHEY and CDR2 SVGAGI. The CDR3 runs 11 residues. Written as DNA, the CDR3 is TGTGCTACACGGGGGAACACTGAAGCTTTCTTT. Its protein product is CATRGNTEAFF.

The V gene is TRBV11-3, the J gene TRBJ2-1, with D unresolved. Trimming pared 0 bases from V and 4 bases from J, leaving 13 bases between. There are 16 residues in the CDR3. Germline V gene data show CDR1 as SGHNT and CDR2 as YENEEA. In nucleotides, the CDR3 is TGTGCCAGCAGCTTAGATGGGGTAAAAAAATACAATGAGCAGTTCTTC. It specifies CASSLDGVKKYNEQFF.

This chain links TRBV6-1 with TRBJ1-4; D perhaps matches TRBD1 (5 bases). V was trimmed by 2 bases and J by 7 bases, leaving 14 bases between them. The CDR3 length is 15 residues. In germline, CDR1 is MNHNS, CDR2 SASEGT. Here the CDR3 DNA reads TGTGCCAGCAGTGAACCCGGCCAGGGTGGTGAAAAACTGTTTTTT. Its translation: CASSEPGQGGEKLFF.

About this clone itself: The sample has other DNA sequences that encode this CDR3 too. The CDR3: CSATENTEAFF. In nucleotides, the CDR3 is TGCAGTGCAACAGAAAACACTGAAGCTTTCTTT. This chain joins TRBV20-1 and TRBJ1-1; D gene uncertain. The CDR3 is 11 residues long. Germline CDR1 is DFQATT and CDR2 is SNEGSKA (reference sequence). V shed 6 bases and J shed 2 bases, with 7 bases lying between them.

This clone was detected only once. This specimen includes other DNA sequences encoding the same CDR3. V gene TRBV7-2 combines with J gene TRBJ2-5; D gene uncertain. The CDR3 has 11 residues. V lost 5 bases and J 2 bases, leaving 3 bases between the germline ends. Germline V lookup: CDR1 SGHTA, CDR2 FQGNSA. As DNA, the CDR3 is TGTGCCAGCAGCCGACAAGAGACCCAGTACTTC. As protein: CASSRQETQYF.

The rearrangement joins TRBV6-5 to TRBJ2-6; 7 bases match TRBD1. With V trimmed by 2 bases and J by 9 bases, 7 bases remained unmatched. Germline-derived CDR1 and CDR2 are MNHEY and SVGAGI. CDR3 size: 15 residues. The CDR3 sequence: CASSYDRALNNVLTF. CDR3 sequence (DNA): TGTGCCAGCAGTTACGACAGGGCGCTCAACAACGTCCTGACTTTC.

This clone has a handful of counts. The rearrangement uses TRBV28 and TRBJ2-5; perhaps TRBD2 as D (6 bases). Trimming cost V 6 bases and J 5 bases, with 22 bases left between them. This CDR3 has 16 amino acids. In germline, CDR1 is MDHEN, CDR2 SYDVKM. CDR3 nucleotide sequence: TGTGCCAGCAGGGAGACTTCGGGACTCCGCCGGGAGACCCAGTACTTC. Translated: CASRETSGLRRETQYF. The whole variable domain, remainder taken from reference TRBV28 and TRBJ2-5, is DVKVTQSSRYLVKRTGEKVFLECVQDMDHENMFWYRQDPGLGLRLIYFSYDVKMKEKGDIPEGYSVSREKKERFSLILESASTNQTSMYLCASRETSGLRRETQYFGPGTRLLVL.

This sequence joins TRBV21-1 and TRBJ2-2; TRBD2 was called by the table and not checked on the DNA. TRBV21-1 is recorded as a pseudogene. This CDR3 is 16 amino acids long. The CDR3 nucleotides read TGTGCCAGCAGGAAACCTAGCGCCTCACCGTGGGGGGAGCTGTTTTTT. Residues: CASRKPSASPWGELFF.

The J gene is TRBJ2-5, the V gene TRBV5-1; 10 bases are shared with TRBD1. J was trimmed by 3 bases and V by 2 bases; bases with no gene match: 4. Germline V gene data show CDR1 as SGHRS and CDR2 as YFSETQ. There are 15 residues in the CDR3. The CDR3 protein is CASSFTGTGEETQYF. The CDR3 nucleotides are TGCGCCAGCAGCTTTACCGGGACAGGGGAAGAGACCCAGTACTTC.

The rearrangement uses TRBV30 and TRBJ1-3; D perhaps matches TRBD1 (5 bases). Germline V gene sequence: CDR1 GTSNPN, CDR2 SVGIG (reference sequence). Trimming shortened V by 4 bases and J by 5 bases, and 12 bases separated the two germline ends. The CDR3 runs 13 residues. The CDR3, as DNA: TGTGCCTGGAACGGGGGAGTACGAAACACCATATATTTT. This translates into CAWNGGVRNTIYF.